What follows are 21 T cell receptor beta chains derived from one specimen sequenced in a study of blood T cell repertoires in COVID-19. The method was immunoSEQ multiplex PCR; TCRdb's version includes in-frame clones alone and lacks a portion of them. The sample holds about 220,000 clones, about four fifths seen once. The material sequenced was PBMCs or T cells enriched from blood (not recorded which). The receptors derive from a woman aged 60 to 75 who had recovered from COVID-19.

The J gene is TRBJ1-6, the V gene TRBV18; 8 nucleotides match TRBD1. The CDR3 covers 14 residues. Germline V gene sequence: CDR1 KGHSH, CDR2 LQKENI. Germline trimming cut 3 bases from V and 10 bases from J; bases unmatched to any gene: 5. CDR3 nucleotides: TGTGCCAGCTCACCTGACAGGGGCGAATCACCCCTCCACTTT. Translating gives CASSPDRGESPLHF. The whole variable domain, filled in from reference TRBV18 and TRBJ1-6, reads NAGVMQNPRHLVRRRGQEARLRCSPMKGHSHVYWYRQLPEEGLKFMVYLQKENIIDESGMPKERFSAEFPKEGPSILRIQQVVRGDSAAYFCASSPDRGESPLHFGNGTRLTVT.

V gene TRBV6-5 combines with J gene TRBJ2-7; 8 bases agree with TRBD1. V was clipped by 4 bases and J by 7 bases; unmatched bases: 12. The CDR3 length is 15 residues. Germline CDR1 is MNHEY and CDR2 is SVGAGI. The CDR3 region is CASSSLTGRGQEQYF. The CDR3 nucleotides are TGTGCCAGCAGTTCCCTAACAGGCAGGGGGCAAGAGCAGTACTTC.

The chain recombines TRBV6-5 with TRBJ1-1; TRBD1 might be the D (5 bases). This CDR3 comprises 14 residues. Per the germline V gene, CDR1 is MNHEY and CDR2 is SVGAGI. The V end was cut by 6 bases, the J end by 1 base, with 12 bases between. CDR3 sequence (DNA): TGTGCCAGCAGCGCAGGGTGGGGGAACACTGAAGCTTTCTTT. Protein product: CASSAGWGNTEAFF.

The chain combines TRBV7-9 with TRBJ1-1, with D tentatively TRBD1 (5 bases). V dropped 5 bases and J dropped 4 bases, with 17 bases sitting between them. The CDR3 is 15 amino acids. Germline V lookup: CDR1 SEHNR, CDR2 FQNEAQ (reference sequence). In DNA form, the CDR3 reads TGTGCCAGCAGCCCCCCAGGGCAGGGAGGCACTGAAGCTTTCTTT. Amino acids: CASSPPGQGGTEAFF.

The rearrangement links TRBV11-2 to TRBJ1-6; tentatively, D is TRBD1 (6 bases). The germline V gene encodes CDR1 SGHAT and CDR2 FQNNGV. Trimming left V 5 bases short and J 5 bases short, with 19 bases between. This CDR3 region has 17 residues. The CDR3 is CASSVGTPRINNSPLHF. As DNA, the CDR3 is TGTGCCAGCAGCGTGGGGACACCAAGAATTAATAATTCACCCCTCCACTTT.

V usage is TRBV10-3 and J usage is TRBJ2-1, with D perhaps TRBD1 (5 bases). V was shortened by 4 bases and J by 0 bases, with 7 bases between the two germline ends. The CDR3 is 14 residues long. Germline CDR1 is ENHRY and CDR2 is SYGVKD. The CDR3 sequence: CAISVRDSYNEQFF. In nucleotides, the CDR3 is TGTGCCATCAGTGTCAGGGACTCCTACAATGAGCAGTTCTTC.

The rearrangement uses TRBV5-1 and TRBJ1-1, with 7 nucleotides matching TRBD1. This CDR3 has 14 amino acids. V gave up 3 bases and J gave up 2 bases; unmatched junction bases: 4. Germline assignment: CDR1 SGHRS and CDR2 YFSETQ. The CDR3 sequence is CASSSGTDNTEAFF. The CDR3 DNA is TGCGCCAGCAGCTCCGGGACAGACAACACTGAAGCTTTCTTT.

The chain uses TRBV9 and TRBJ1-4; weak D call: TRBD1 (5 bases). CDR3 length: 16 residues. Per the germline V gene, CDR1 is SGDLS and CDR2 is YYNGEE. V was trimmed by 2 bases and J by 1 base, leaving 12 bases between them. In nucleotides, the CDR3 is TGTGCCAGCAGCGTTTCAGGGATAGGAACTAATGAAAAACTGTTTTTT. Protein sequence: CASSVSGIGTNEKLFF.

The gene calls are TRBV7-2 and TRBJ1-5; D is unclear. The V and J ends lost 5 bases and 5 bases respectively, with 13 bases between them. The CDR3 length is 14 residues. Germline lookup yields CDR1 SGHTA and CDR2 FQGNSA. CDR3 amino acids: CASSRTGGDQPQHF. CDR3 DNA sequence: TGTGCCAGCAGCCGTACCGGCGGCGATCAGCCCCAGCATTTT. Full variable domain (rest looked up from reference TRBV7-2 and TRBJ1-5): GAGVSQSPSNKVTEKGKDVELRCDPISGHTALYWYRQSLGQGLEFLIYFQGNSAPDKSGLPSDRFSAERTGGSVSTLTIQRTQQEDSAVYLCASSRTGGDQPQHFGDGTRLSIL.

The genes are TRBV6-6 and TRBJ1-2; D call uncertain. Looked up from germline, CDR1 is MNHNY and CDR2 is SVGAGI (reference sequence). Trimming removed 6 bases at V and 0 bases at J, with 17 bases between. The CDR3 sequence is 16 residues long. CDR3 DNA: TGTGCCAGCAGCTCTACTTACAGTGCTGCTAACTATGGCTACACCTTC. Translating gives CASSSTYSAANYGYTF.

This clone showed up just a few times. The chain combines TRBV13 with TRBJ2-7; 9 positions agree with TRBD1. The CDR3 totals 19 residues. In germline, CDR1 is PRHDT, CDR2 FYEKMQ (reference sequence). The ends lost 1 base at V and 6 bases at J; junction bases unmatched: 19. The CDR3 DNA sequence: TGTGCCAGCAGCTTAGTGACTTTTCCAGCCGGGACAGGGTACCGCGAGCAGTACTTC. Amino acids: CASSLVTFPAGTGYREQYF.

V gene TRBV10-1 combines with J gene TRBJ1-1, with D perhaps matching TRBD1 (6 bases). Germline V lookup: CDR1 WNHNN, CDR2 SYGVQD (reference sequence). The V and J ends lost 3 bases and 0 bases respectively, with 11 bases between them. The CDR3 contains 15 residues. The CDR3 loop reads CASSESQGMNTEAFF. The CDR3 region has the DNA TGCGCCAGCAGTGAATCGCAGGGGATGAACACTGAAGCTTTCTTT.

The chain is built from TRBV7-2 and TRBJ2-5; a possible D gene is TRBD1 (6 bases). Between the trimmed V and J ends, which lost 6 bases and 5 bases, there was a span of 13 bases. CDR3 length: 13 amino acids. Germline CDR1 reads SGHTA; CDR2 reads FQGNSA. In DNA form, the CDR3 reads TGTGCCAGCAGGCTGGACAGCTGGGAGACCCAGTACTTC. The encoded protein is CASRLDSWETQYF. The full variable domain, completed using reference TRBV7-2 and TRBJ2-5, is GAGVSQSPSNKVTEKGKDVELRCDPISGHTALYWYRQSLGQGLEFLIYFQGNSAPDKSGLPSDRFSAERTGGSVSTLTIQRTQQEDSAVYLCASRLDSWETQYFGPGTRLLVL.

This clone was observed a handful of times. The chain carries TRBV7-9 and TRBJ2-2; 7 nucleotides align to TRBD2. Germline V gene lookup returns CDR1 SEHNR and CDR2 FQNEAQ (reference sequence). This CDR3 comprises 17 residues. Germline trimming cut 1 base from V and 0 bases from J; bases unmatched to any gene: 5. Written as DNA, the CDR3 is TGTGCCAGCAGCTTAGGAACTAGCGCAACGAACACCGGGGAGCTGTTTTTT. Protein: CASSLGTSATNTGELFF.

V usage is TRBV28 and J usage is TRBJ2-7; a weak D match, TRBD2 (6 bases). With 4 bases removed from V and 0 bases from J, the gap between germline ends came to 13 bases. The CDR3 covers 15 residues. Per germline, CDR1 MDHEN and CDR2 SYDVKM. The CDR3 region is CASSSAGTPSYEQYF. The CDR3 DNA reads TGTGCCAGCAGTTCTGCCGGGACTCCCTCCTACGAGCAGTACTTC.

V and J are TRBV20-1 and TRBJ2-5; 8 bases agree with TRBD1. The CDR3 is 16 amino acids. Germline CDR1 is DFQATT and CDR2 is SNEGSKA (reference sequence). Trimming removed 3 bases from V and 3 bases from J; junction bases left unmatched: 12. Written as DNA, the CDR3 is TGCAGTGCTAGTCTACCCCAGGGGGCGACCGAAGAGACCCAGTACTTC. It encodes CSASLPQGATEETQYF.

V gene TRBV7-3 combines with J gene TRBJ2-1; 13 bases are a match to TRBD2. Per germline, CDR1 SGHTA and CDR2 FQGTGA. CDR3 length: 14 residues. The V segment lost 5 bases and the J segment 14 bases; nucleotides outside the gene matches: 9. For the CDR3, the DNA is TGTGCCAGCAGCCTCGGACTAGCGGGGGATATTAAGTTCTTC. It yields the protein CASSLGLAGDIKFF.

This rearrangement joins TRBV7-2 to TRBJ2-2, with 9 bases aligning to TRBD2. This CDR3 spans 14 amino acids. CDR1 and CDR2 (germline): SGHTA, FQGNSA. V dropped 6 bases and J dropped 1; count of bases not matched to a gene: 0. CDR3 sequence reads: CASSSGRNTGELFF. For the CDR3, the DNA is TGTGCCAGCAGTAGCGGGAGGAACACCGGGGAGCTGTTTTTT.

The chain carries TRBV20-1 and TRBJ2-5; tentative D call: TRBD2 (5 bases). The V gene's germline CDR1 is DFQATT and CDR2 SNEGSKA (reference sequence). CDR3 length: 17 amino acids. Trimming left V 3 bases short and J 0 bases short, with 20 bases between. DNA of the CDR3: TGCAGTGCTAGTTTCGCAGAAGCGGAGGTATACCAAGAGACCCAGTACTTC. It is translated as CSASFAEAEVYQETQYF.

V gene TRBV9 combines with J gene TRBJ1-4, with TRBD1 identical over 10 bases. V lost 4 bases, J lost 8 bases, and 5 bases stayed unmatched. Germline values: CDR1 SGDLS, CDR2 YYNGEE. The CDR3 runs to 14 residues. This CDR3 is CASSLGQGREKLFF. The DNA of the CDR3 is TGTGCCAGCAGCCTGGGACAGGGGAGGGAAAAACTGTTTTTT.

This sequence joins TRBV4-1 and TRBJ1-2; 8 positions agree with TRBD1. Per the germline V gene, CDR1 is MGHRA and CDR2 is YSYEKL. V gave up 3 bases and J gave up 7 bases; unmatched junction bases: 7. This CDR3 comprises 14 residues. CDR3 amino acids: CASSQQNRGSGYTF. The CDR3 bases are TGCGCCAGCAGCCAGCAAAACAGGGGGTCTGGCTACACCTTC.